These T cell receptor beta chains were read from a single sample in a study of T cells in Graves' hyperthyroidism and ophthalmopathy. TCRdb reanalysed the multiplex PCR reads using MiXCR and keeps one entry per CDR3 protein. This table holds about 700,000 distinct CDR3 sequences, 12% to 15% found once. The sequenced sample consisted of blood. The receptors stem from a woman aged 18 to 35 with Graves' hyperthyroidism. The conserved cysteine and the conserved F or W are not part of the CDR3 here. D genes are given only for firm matches.

j_gene,v_gene,d_gene,CDR3aa
TRBJ2-5,TRBV29-1,TRBD2,SVEPLAGYQETQY
TRBJ2-1,TRBV30,.,AWSVGESNYNEQF
TRBJ2-2,TRBV6-1,.,ASCFVQLNTGELF
TRBJ2-7,TRBV13,.,ASSARKKLGPYEQY
TRBJ2-1,TRBV12-5,TRBD2,ASGLGGIVRNEQF
TRBJ1-6,TRBV27,TRBD1,ASSSLGGGSNSPLH
TRBJ1-4,TRBV29-1,.,SVIWAPNEKLF
TRBJ2-7,TRBV28,.,ASSRIPYQGEQY
TRBJ1-2,TRBV6-4,.,ASSIDGSMGYT
TRBJ1-4,TRBV15,.,ATSSFPTATFGKLF
TRBJ2-2,TRBV7-8,TRBD2,ASSTGTSGRTGELF
TRBJ2-3,TRBV11-3,.,ASSPIGVDTDTQY
TRBJ2-3,TRBV2,.,ASSDQGMGTDTQY
TRBJ1-4,TRBV27,TRBD1,ASGSLFQGAAGEKLF
TRBJ2-1,TRBV7-8,.,ASSRRDAGSYNEQF
TRBJ2-3,TRBV10-3,.,AISSRGDTQY
TRBJ2-1,TRBV20-1,.,SASPDYQVYNEQF